This T cell receptor (beta chain) was recovered during a study of blood T cells in healthy people across ages. Findings and limits, study-wide: It was not possible, with unsorted PBMCs, to conclusively compare naive and antigen-experienced cells. When set beside aged donors, long-lived donors presented more naive CD4+ cells and higher diversity.

This clonotype was observed a handful of times. What it binds is unknown. A second 7 to 11 cycle PCR used barcoded and J-beta primers. A tag from a template-switch adaptor with 12 random nucleotides marked each cDNA molecule. MiXCR, run by TCRdb on the 5' RACE reads, gives a single entry per CDR3 protein. Here the sample spans approximately 830,000 distinct CDR3 sequences, 62% being singletons. This CDR3 comprises 12 residues. CDR1 and CDR2 from the germline V gene are SNHLY and FYNNEI. Trimming took off 10 bases at V and 5 bases at J, with 14 bases between the two ends. The sample, approximately 11 milliliters of peripheral blood, was drawn from each donor.

This chain connects TRBV2 to TRBJ2-5; a weak D match, TRBD1 (6 bases). The TCR was taken from a man aged 30-40 years in good health. The specimen was blood. The chain's CDR3 is CATITGRETQYF. CDR3 DNA: TGTGCCACCATTACAGGGCGTGAGACCCAGTACTTC. The entire variable domain, with the rest obtained from reference TRBV2 and TRBJ2-5, is as follows: EPEVTQTPSHQVTQMGQEVILRCVPISNHLYFYWYRQILGQKVEFLVSFYNNEISEKSEIFDDQFSVERPDGSNFTLKIRSTKLEDSAMYFCATITGRETQYFGPGTRLLVL.